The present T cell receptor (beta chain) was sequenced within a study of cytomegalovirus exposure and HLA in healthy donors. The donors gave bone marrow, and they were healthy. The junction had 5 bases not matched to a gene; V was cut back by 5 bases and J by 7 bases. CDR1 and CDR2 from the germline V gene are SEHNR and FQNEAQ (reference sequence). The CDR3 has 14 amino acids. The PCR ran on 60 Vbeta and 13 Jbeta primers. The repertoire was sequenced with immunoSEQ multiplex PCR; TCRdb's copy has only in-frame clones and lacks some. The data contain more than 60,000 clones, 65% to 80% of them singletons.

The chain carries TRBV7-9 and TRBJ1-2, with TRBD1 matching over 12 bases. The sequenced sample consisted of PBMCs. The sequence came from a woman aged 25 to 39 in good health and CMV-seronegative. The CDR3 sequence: CASSRDRGRGGYTF. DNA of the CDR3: TGTGCCAGCAGCCGGGACAGGGGGCGCGGTGGCTACACCTTC.